This TCR beta chain was found in a study of blood T cell repertoires in COVID-19. Overall study: The study drew acute and convalescent COVID-19 samples from the United States, Italy and Spain.

This CDR3 is 17 amino acids long. V shed 2 bases and J 3 bases; nucleotides not matched to a gene: 3. Germline values: CDR1 SGHAT, CDR2 FQNNGV. Authors' methods: Amplification from reference gene primers served as the basis for estimated nucleated cell counts. The assay was immunoSEQ multiplex PCR, and TCRdb's table has in-frame clones only and misses some. D and trimming come from the DNA, and the V and J calls and clone size come from that table. The data contain about 15,000 clones, approximately 86% of them singletons. J is TRBJ2-3 and V is TRBV11-2; 15 bases are a match to TRBD2. The sequenced sample was peripheral blood. This TCR was sampled from a man aged 55 to 70 with acute or convalescent COVID-19. The CDR3, as DNA: TGTGCCAGCAGCTTATCGGGGACTAGCGGGAGGACAGATACGCAGTATTTT. It specifies CASSLSGTSGRTDTQYF.